The 9 T cell receptor beta chains below were found in one sample sequenced in a study of blood T cell repertoires in COVID-19. The data were produced by immunoSEQ multiplex PCR, yet TCRdb's version contains in-frame clones alone and is incomplete. The sample gives 260,000 or so clones, under 90% of which show up once; 3.6% is in the top ten. Sequenced: PBMCs or T cells enriched from blood (not recorded which). The receptors shown here come from a woman aged 40 to 55 who had been exposed to COVID-19.

The chain has TRBV9 and TRBJ2-3; 7 nucleotides agree with TRBD2. The CDR3 extends over 16 amino acids. Per the germline V gene, CDR1 is SGDLS and CDR2 is YYNGEE. The J segment lost 2 bases and the V segment lost 0 bases, leaving 6 bases of the junction unmatched. Here the CDR3 DNA reads TGTGCCAGCAGCGTAGGGGCAAGCGGGGACACAGATACGCAGTATTTT. As protein: CASSVGASGDTDTQYF.

This clone was recorded a few times. V gene TRBV13 combines with J gene TRBJ2-5; a weak D match, TRBD2 (6 bases). CDR3 length: 15 amino acids. CDR1 is PRHDT, CDR2 FYEKMQ, per germline (reference sequence). Trimming took 6 bases from V and 2 from J, leaving 16 bases between them. CDR3 loop: CASSSRRGGQETQYF. CDR3 coding DNA: TGTGCCAGCAGTTCCAGGCGGGGAGGACAAGAGACCCAGTACTTC.

In its sample, this clone was seen once. V is TRBV28 and J is TRBJ1-3; D possibly corresponds to TRBD1 (6 bases). The CDR3 extends over 16 amino acids. CDR1 MDHEN and CDR2 SYDVKM come from the germline V gene. With 3 bases removed from V and 1 base from J, the gap between germline ends came to 13 bases. The CDR3 DNA reads TGTGCCAGCAGTTTTGGGGGCAAGATGTCTGGAAACACCATATATTTT. This sequence encodes CASSFGGKMSGNTIYF.

This clone came up a few times. V usage is TRBV11-1 and J usage is TRBJ2-7; TRBD1 might be the D (6 bases). Germline V gives CDR1 SGHAT, CDR2 FQDESV (reference sequence). V gave up 5 bases and J gave up 2 bases, with 10 bases separating them. This CDR3 has 13 residues. CDR3 DNA: TGTGCCAGCAGCCCTAACAGGGCCTACGAGCAGTACTTC. Translating gives CASSPNRAYEQYF.

A word on this clone: The sample carries other DNA sequences with the same CDR3. The chain combines TRBV18 with TRBJ2-5; a weak D match, TRBD2 (6 bases). Germline CDR1 and CDR2: KGHSH and LQKENI. The CDR3 sequence is 13 residues long. V dropped 3 bases and J dropped 4 bases, with 9 bases sitting between them. The CDR3 protein is CASSPGLSETQYF. The CDR3 nucleotides read TGTGCCAGCTCACCGGGACTCTCAGAGACCCAGTACTTC.

The rearrangement uses TRBV19 and TRBJ1-5; 10 bases map to TRBD1. Germline loops: CDR1 LNHDA, CDR2 SQIVND (reference sequence). J was trimmed by 6 bases and V by 6 bases; bases with no gene match: 5. This CDR3 is 14 amino acids long. The CDR3 nucleotides read TGTGCCAGTAGAGGACAGGGGGAGGCTCAGCCCCAGCATTTT. This codes for CASRGQGEAQPQHF.

V is TRBV20-1 and J is TRBJ1-1; D is unresolved. This CDR3 is 11 amino acids long. Trimming shortened V by 4 bases and J by 0 bases, and 3 bases separated the two germline ends. Germline loops: CDR1 DFQATT, CDR2 SNEGSKA (reference sequence). For the CDR3, the DNA is TGCAGTGCTACTATGAACACTGAAGCTTTCTTT. Amino acid sequence: CSATMNTEAFF.

The V and J genes are TRBV2 and TRBJ1-2; no reliable D call. Trimming pared 3 bases from V and 7 bases from J, leaving 18 bases between. Germline CDR1 SNHLY, CDR2 FYNNEI. The CDR3 loop spans 15 amino acids. CDR3 in amino acids: CASSDPRFSGGGYTF. Written as DNA, the CDR3 is TGTGCCAGCAGTGACCCCAGGTTCTCAGGTGGTGGCTACACCTTC.

This clone was detected only once. The V gene is TRBV19, the J gene TRBJ1-1, with no clear D. The CDR3 contains 13 residues. V lost 7 bases and J lost 2, with 11 bases in between. In germline, CDR1 is LNHDA, CDR2 SQIVND (reference sequence). CDR3 in amino acids: CASTGTPNTEAFF. DNA of the CDR3: TGTGCCAGTACTGGCACACCTAACACTGAAGCTTTCTTT.